The 13 T cell receptor beta chains presented below share a single source sample, sequenced in a study of cytomegalovirus exposure and HLA in healthy donors. Primers for the PCR totalled 60 Vbeta and 13 Jbeta. The protocol was immunoSEQ multiplex PCR, while the TCRdb copy is restricted to in-frame clones and leaves out a portion. The sample contains 150,000 to 200,000 clones, over 60% of which appear only once. Specimen: PBMCs. These receptors were collected from a woman between 40 and 50 years old in good health and CMV-seronegative.

The genes are TRBV5-6 and TRBJ2-7; 8 bases fit TRBD2. The CDR3 extends over 15 amino acids. V was pared by 4 bases and J by 6 bases, with 12 bases of the junction left unmatched. Germline assignment: CDR1 SGHDT and CDR2 YYEEEE. Written as DNA, the CDR3 is TGTGCCAGCAGCCTGCTGGAAGGAGCGGGAGTCGAGCAGTACGTC. Translating gives CASSLLEGAGVEQYV.

The genes are TRBV5-4 and TRBJ2-1; 7 bases match TRBD1. This CDR3 spans 14 amino acids. CDR1 and CDR2 from the germline V gene are SGHNT and YYREEE (reference sequence). The V segment lost 4 bases and the J segment 7 bases; nucleotides outside the gene matches: 8. The CDR3 region is CASSRDSLGNEQFF. The CDR3 DNA reads as TGTGCCAGCAGCCGGGACAGTTTGGGTAATGAGCAGTTCTTC.

The chain employs TRBV6-1 and TRBJ2-1; 10 bases align to TRBD2. Germline CDR1 is MNHNS and CDR2 is SASEGT. V dropped 2 bases and J dropped 4; count of bases not matched to a gene: 11. The CDR3 length is 18 residues. This CDR3 is CASSETWLAGVSYNEQFF. CDR3 nucleotide sequence: TGTGCCAGCAGTGAAACATGGCTAGCGGGAGTAAGTTACAATGAGCAGTTCTTC.

The V call is TRBV19, the J call TRBJ1-5; D unclear. Germline CDR1 and CDR2: LNHDA and SQIVND (reference sequence). CDR3 size: 16 residues. Deletions cut 6 bases from V and 5 bases from J, with 20 bases between. CDR3 in DNA: TGTGCCAGTAGCTATAATAAAGGCTCAGCGGATCAGCCCCAGCATTTT. Protein product: CASSYNKGSADQPQHF.

The rearrangement joins TRBV21-1 to TRBJ1-1; TRBD1, as called in the table, went unchecked against the DNA. TRBV21-1 is flagged as a pseudogene. The CDR3 is 15 amino acids. The DNA of the CDR3 is TGTGCCAGCAGCGTGACAGGGACCTCGAACACTGAAGCTTTCTTT. It specifies CASSVTGTSNTEAFF.

The V and J genes are TRBV7-2 and TRBJ2-3; possibly TRBD2 for D (5 bases). Per germline, CDR1 SGHTA and CDR2 FQGNSA. Between the trimmed V and J ends, which lost 5 bases and 8 bases, there was a span of 14 bases. This CDR3 is 13 amino acids long. In nucleotides, the CDR3 is TGTGCCAGCAGCCCGGCCTCCGCGGGTACGCAGTATTTT. This gives the protein CASSPASAGTQYF.

The V call is TRBV9, the J call TRBJ2-2; tentatively, D is TRBD2 (6 bases). CDR1 is SGDLS, CDR2 YYNGEE, per germline. V lost 0 bases and J lost 3, with 12 bases in between. The CDR3 spans 16 residues. The CDR3 nucleotides read TGTGCCAGCAGCGTAGGTGGGGGGTGGGACACCGGGGAGCTGTTTTTT. Translation gives CASSVGGGWDTGELFF. The entire variable domain, with the rest obtained from reference TRBV9 and TRBJ2-2, is as follows: DSGVTQTPKHLITATGQRVTLRCSPRSGDLSVYWYQQSLDQGLQFLIQYYNGEERAKGNILERFSAQQFPDLHSELNLSSLELGDSALYFCASSVGGGWDTGELFFGEGSRLTVL.

The rearrangement links TRBV9 to TRBJ2-5; perhaps TRBD2 as D (6 bases). The CDR3 sequence is 15 residues long. Germline CDR1 reads SGDLS; CDR2 reads YYNGEE. Trimming pared 0 bases from V and 4 bases from J, leaving 13 bases between. CDR3 DNA: TGTGCCAGCAGCGTAGCTGGAGGGTGGAGAGAGACCCAGTACTTC. It yields the protein CASSVAGGWRETQYF.

The rearrangement joins TRBV5-1 to TRBJ1-3, with TRBD1 as a possible D gene (6 bases). Between the trimmed V and J ends, which lost 4 bases and 4 bases, there was a span of 12 bases. The CDR3 loop spans 14 amino acids. Germline loops: CDR1 SGHRS, CDR2 YFSETQ. CDR3 DNA sequence: TGCGCCAGCAGCCCAGGGGCGCGGGGAAACACCATATATTTT. Its translation: CASSPGARGNTIYF.

This chain uses TRBV19 with TRBJ1-1; D possibly corresponds to TRBD1 (5 bases). Per germline, CDR1 LNHDA and CDR2 SQIVND (reference sequence). V was pared by 4 bases and J by 4 bases, with 13 bases between. CDR3 length: 14 amino acids. The CDR3 reads CASSSQGGVTEAFF. CDR3 sequence (DNA): TGTGCCAGTAGTAGTCAGGGAGGGGTCACTGAAGCTTTCTTT.

The J gene is TRBJ2-7, the V gene TRBV28; TRBD1 might be the D (5 bases). Germline values: CDR1 MDHEN, CDR2 SYDVKM. This CDR3 is 15 amino acids long. The V end lost 6 bases, the J end lost 5 bases, and 20 bases lay between the germline ends. This chain's CDR3 is CASRVPQGKQDEQYF. CDR3 nucleotide sequence: TGTGCCAGCAGGGTACCCCAGGGAAAGCAGGACGAGCAGTACTTC.

J is TRBJ1-1 and V is TRBV18; D uncertain. The V gene lost 6 bases and the J gene lost 1 base, with 9 bases spanning the gap. From germline, CDR1 is KGHSH and CDR2 LQKENI. The CDR3 spans 13 residues. The CDR3 sequence: CASSEQENTEAFF. The CDR3 nucleotides read TGTGCCAGCTCTGAGCAGGAGAACACTGAAGCTTTCTTT.

The V gene is TRBV5-1, the J gene TRBJ2-3; tentatively, D is TRBD1 (5 bases). CDR1 and CDR2 (germline): SGHRS, YFSETQ. V lost 5 bases to trimming and J lost 0 bases, with 10 bases between them. This CDR3 region has 14 residues. The DNA of the CDR3 is TGCGCCAGCAGACTCCAGGGTAGCACAGATACGCAGTATTTT. Its translation is CASRLQGSTDTQYF.